The 24 T cell receptor beta chains reported below all come from one sample, sequenced in a study of CXCR3-negative and CXCR3-positive naive CD8 T cells. TRB cDNA was prepared as libraries by UMI-labeled 5' RACE. TCRdb derives one entry per CDR3 protein from the 5' RACE reads, leaving out DNA. With just over 3,500 distinct CDR3 sequences in the sample, the ten largest clones hold 1.5% to 2%. Specimen: naive CXCR3- CD8+ T cells from blood. Subset reported: CD45RO-CCR7+CD27+CD95- naive CD8+ T cells lacking CXCR3 (TNR3-). These receptors came from a human donor in good health. Some clones in this sample may be carry-over from other donors' samples.

J is TRBJ1-2 and V is TRBV19; TCRdb lists TRBD1, though no DNA is available to test this call. Germline V lookup: CDR1 LNHDA, CDR2 SQIVND (reference sequence). This CDR3 region has 12 residues. This CDR3 reads CASRPGNYGYTF.

The genes are TRBV6-2 or TRBV6-3 and TRBJ2-7; the D gene TCRdb calls, TRBD2, cannot be checked with no DNA. The CDR3 covers 11 residues. Germline CDR1 reads MNHEY; CDR2 reads SVGEGT. CDR3 residues: CASSGGYEQYF.

The chain joins TRBV16 to TRBJ1-2. Per the germline V gene, CDR1 is KGHSY and CDR2 is FQNENV. CDR3 length: 12 residues. CDR3 sequence: CASSLADYGYTF.

This rearrangement joins TRBV29-1 to TRBJ1-1. The CDR3 runs to 12 residues. Germline CDR1 reads SQVTM; CDR2 reads ANQGSEA. The CDR3 here is CSVEALETEAFF.

This clonotype counts as medium-sized by frequency. The rearrangement links TRBV29-1 to TRBJ1-1. Germline CDR1 is SQVTM and CDR2 is ANQGSEA. The CDR3 consists of 15 residues. This CDR3 reads CSVESGDGMNTEAFF.

By frequency, this clonotype is medium-sized (0.01 to 0.1%). The chain joins TRBV29-1 to TRBJ2-5; lacking DNA, the TRBD2 call made by TCRdb goes unchecked. The germline CDR1 and CDR2 sequences are SQVTM and ANQGSEA. The CDR3 is made up of 19 amino acids. The chain's CDR3 is CSVDNTSHGLAGGLGTQYF.

According to its frequency, this clonotype is medium-sized. V and J are TRBV12-3 or TRBV12-4 and TRBJ2-7. The length of the CDR3 is 11 residues. This CDR3 is CASSYGYEQYF.

This clonotype is labeled medium-sized (0.01 to 0.1%) based on frequency. The rearrangement joins TRBV25-1 to TRBJ1-5. From germline, CDR1 is MGHDK and CDR2 SYGVNS. There are 15 residues in the CDR3. The CDR3 sequence: CASSEPGGSNQPQHF.

The rearrangement uses TRBV10-3 and TRBJ1-1; TCRdb selects TRBD1, and the lack of DNA leaves this call unchecked. The germline V gene has CDR1 ENHRY and CDR2 SYGVKD. CDR3 length equals 16 residues. CDR3 residues: CAISSGGRGTNTEAFF.

This clonotype is deemed medium-sized by its frequency. The chain is built from TRBV6-5 and TRBJ2-7; TCRdb's D call, TRBD1, is unchecked because there is no DNA. This CDR3 is 15 amino acids long. Germline-derived CDR1 and CDR2 are MNHEY and SVGAGI. The CDR3 sequence is CASSSDPGQGYEQYF.

V is TRBV12-3 or TRBV12-4 and J is TRBJ1-1; checking the TCRdb D call of TRBD1 is not possible without DNA. The CDR3 consists of 13 residues. CDR3 region: CTSTPGVNTEAFF.

This clonotype is called medium-sized based on its frequency. The V and J genes are TRBV29-1 and TRBJ2-5; the TCRdb call, TRBD2, lacks DNA for checking. CDR1 and CDR2 (germline): SQVTM, ANQGSEA. The CDR3 is 14 residues long. Here the CDR3 reads CSARGREGEKTQYF.

This clonotype is labeled medium-sized (0.01 to 0.1%) based on frequency. The rearrangement links TRBV29-1 to TRBJ1-1. This CDR3 comprises 11 residues. Germline V CDR1 and CDR2: SQVTM, ANQGSEA. CDR3 in amino acids: CSVHENTEAFF.

This chain connects TRBV4-3 to TRBJ1-1. The V gene's germline CDR1 is LGHNA and CDR2 YSLEER. CDR3 length: 14 residues. This CDR3 is CASSPWVAATEAFF.

This clonotype is called medium-sized based on its frequency. The V gene is TRBV12-3 or TRBV12-4, the J gene TRBJ1-3; TCRdb calls TRBD1, which cannot be checked without DNA. There are 15 residues in the CDR3. CDR3 loop: CASRSQVSSGNTIYF.

This clonotype is identified as medium-sized from frequency. This chain joins TRBV29-1 and TRBJ1-2; TCRdb's D gene call, TRBD1, goes unchecked for lack of DNA. The length of the CDR3 is 11 residues. Germline values: CDR1 SQVTM, CDR2 ANQGSEA. The CDR3 loop reads CSVHRDRNPTF.

The chain combines TRBV21-1 with TRBJ2-7. TRBV21-1 is listed as a pseudogene. The CDR3 has 15 residues. The CDR3 here is CASSTDGQGTYEQYF.

This clonotype is identified as medium-sized from frequency. The J gene is TRBJ2-2, the V gene TRBV18; TCRdb names TRBD1, which stays unverified in the absence of DNA. CDR1 and CDR2 (germline): KGHSH, LQKENI. This CDR3 has 14 residues. The chain's CDR3 is CASSIDRNTGELFF.

Frequency places this clonotype as medium-sized. This CDR3 is CASSQEEAAEAFF. The V and J genes are TRBV14 and TRBJ1-1. CDR3 length: 13 amino acids. Looked up from germline, CDR1 is SGHDN and CDR2 is FVKESK.

Considering frequency, this clonotype is medium-sized. The chain has TRBV29-1 and TRBJ2-1; the D call from TCRdb, TRBD1, cannot be confirmed without DNA. The CDR3 totals 14 residues. The V gene's germline CDR1 is SQVTM and CDR2 ANQGSEA. The CDR3 reads CSVERRNRGNEQFF.

This clonotype is called medium-sized based on its frequency. V gene TRBV7-2 combines with J gene TRBJ2-1; there is no DNA to check the TCRdb D call of TRBD2. The CDR3 length is 21 residues. Per the germline V gene, CDR1 is SGHTA and CDR2 is FQGNSA. The CDR3 loop is CASSLEWVLAGAGSSYNEQFF.

According to its frequency, this clonotype is medium-sized. The chain has TRBV7-2 and TRBJ1-2. The germline CDR1 and CDR2 sequences are SGHTA and FQGNSA. This CDR3 has 13 amino acids. The CDR3 is CASSLEGRLGYTF.

Judged by frequency, this clonotype is medium-sized (0.01 to 0.1%). The CDR3 sequence: CASSQVRHGANVLTF. V gene TRBV14 combines with J gene TRBJ2-6. CDR3 length: 15 amino acids. CDR1 is SGHDN and CDR2 is FVKESK in the germline V gene.

This sequence joins TRBV6-5 and TRBJ2-7; TCRdb calls TRBD1, which cannot be checked without DNA. The length of the CDR3 is 15 residues. Germline CDR1 MNHEY, CDR2 SVGAGI. CDR3 loop: CASSLTGTGAYEQYF.